This record looks at one T cell receptor (beta chain) sequence and its context. The table lists this clonotype with a few counts. The antigen it binds to is not known. No base quality information exists; no much larger clone differs at one position. The data originate from a study of T-cell reconstitution after alpha-beta-depleted transplantation in children (TCRdb year 2016). In terms of the full investigation: T-cell immune reconstitution after TCRalphabeta/CD19-depleted allogeneic hematopoietic cell transplantation in children was quantitatively tracked in the study by means of TCR repertoire profiling.

What the work shows at the level of the full study, not this receptor alone: The high TCRbeta diversity at day 60 in some patients was ascribed to recipient T cells and intrathymic progenitors that had survived conditioning. About two months after transplant, the apparently early recovery of alphabetaT-cell counts reportedly depended on just several hundred clones that had expanded rapidly and came from non-depleted graft cells. The frequencies of hyperexpanded clones fell over the following months, and after one year, T-cell counts and TCRbeta diversity were mostly attributed to newly produced T cells.

This sample's treatment or condition label indicates: allogeneic hematopoietic cell transplantation with graft depleted of TCRalphabeta T cells and CD19 B cells. The transplant recipients were children given TCRalphabeta/CD19-depleted allogeneic hematopoietic cell grafts. CDR1 and CDR2 (SGHRS, YFSETQ) derive from the germline V gene. The CDR3 runs 18 amino acids, cysteine and phenylalanine included. CDR3 DNA only is kept here, 54 bases in frame from base 1. V ends up 4 bases short and J 1 base short, with an unmatched junction base count of 11. Libraries came from PCR. The instrument was an Illumina HiSeq 2500. TCR libraries were prepared with molecular barcoding, using unique molecular identifiers to normalize TCRbeta repertoire quantification. TCRdb passed the public sequencing reads through fastp at Q25 and MiXCR, retaining productive beta sequences. Every CDR3 protein is listed once, alongside the most common genes and DNA of its rows. The sample has roughly 120,000 distinct CDR3 sequences on record, about 21% of them singletons. Together, the top ten hold about 11% of the sample.

The chain links TRBV5-1 with TRBJ2-7; 13 of the junction bases match TRBD2. The sequencing here drew on PBMCs, mostly from graft donor cells, taken 180 days after TCRalphabeta/CD19-depleted stem cell transplant. The receptor's source is a male patient aged 2 to 10 who had a stem cell transplant for chronic granulomatous disease, so the T cells may come from the graft donor. The sequenced DNA is TGCGCCAGCAGCCCGGGACTAGCGGGACGGGGGCAGTCCTACGAGCAGTACTTC. It encodes CASSPGLAGRGQSYEQYF. The full variable domain, completed from the reference TRBV5-1 and TRBJ2-7 proteins outside the CDR3, reads KAGVTQTPRYLIKTRGQQVTLSCSPISGHRSVSWYQQTPGQGLQFLFEYFSETQRNKGNFPGRFSGRQFSNSRSEMNVSTLELGDSALYLCASSPGLAGRGQSYEQYFGPGTRLTVT.